These 5 T cell receptor beta chains were all obtained from the same sample, sequenced in a study of cytomegalovirus exposure and HLA in healthy donors. Primers for the PCR totalled 60 Vbeta and 13 Jbeta. Generated by immunoSEQ multiplex PCR, the TCRdb table keeps only in-frame clones and is missing some. The profile shows 140,000 or so clones, 78% of them singletons. Material: PBMCs. The receptors were sampled from a woman aged 18 to 35 in good health and CMV-seropositive.

This chain links TRBV13 with TRBJ2-7; 9 positions match TRBD1. The CDR3 contains 14 residues. Germline CDR1 PRHDT, CDR2 FYEKMQ (reference sequence). V shed 1 base and J 6 bases; nucleotides not matched to a gene: 4. The CDR3 DNA follows: TGTGCCAGCAGCTTAGCGGGACAGGGTGTCGAGCAGTACTTC. Its translation is CASSLAGQGVEQYF.

J is TRBJ2-7 and V is TRBV5-1; 7 bases are a match to TRBD1. Germline CDR1 reads SGHRS; CDR2 reads YFSETQ. The CDR3 runs 15 residues. V gave up 1 base and J gave up 0 bases; unmatched junction bases: 4. CDR3: CASSLKGAGSYEQYF. The CDR3 DNA is TGCGCCAGCAGCTTGAAGGGGGCGGGCTCCTACGAGCAGTACTTC.

V is TRBV10-3 and J is TRBJ2-5; tentatively, D is TRBD2 (7 bases). Germline values: CDR1 ENHRY, CDR2 SYGVKD. The CDR3 runs to 13 residues. V dropped 9 bases and J dropped 1 base, with 12 bases sitting between them. CDR3 nucleotides: TGTGCCATTAAGCGGGACACCCAAGAGACCCAGTACTTC. It encodes CAIKRDTQETQYF.

This chain connects TRBV7-9 to TRBJ1-1; 9 bases match TRBD1. V was clipped by 6 bases and J by 5 bases; unmatched bases: 10. The germline gives CDR1 SEHNR, CDR2 FQNEAQ (reference sequence). CDR3 size: 15 residues. The CDR3 sequence is CASRDWTGETTEAFF. In DNA, the CDR3 is TGTGCCAGCAGGGATTGGACAGGGGAAACTACTGAAGCTTTCTTT.

The chain joins TRBV7-9 to TRBJ2-2; TRBD2 matches 9 bases. The length of the CDR3 is 16 residues. V lost 5 bases and J lost 5; bases outside the gene matches: 9. Germline-derived CDR1 and CDR2 are SEHNR and FQNEAQ (reference sequence). The CDR3 here is CASSPPVAGETGELFF. The CDR3 DNA is TGTGCCAGCAGCCCGCCGGTAGCGGGGGAGACCGGGGAGCTGTTTTTT. The full variable domain, rest sourced from reference TRBV7-9 and TRBJ2-2, is DTGVSQNPRHKITKRGQNVTFRCDPISEHNRLYWYRQTLGQGPEFLTYFQNEAQLEKSRLLSDRFSAERPKGSFSTLEIQRTEQGDSAMYLCASSPPVAGETGELFFGEGSRLTVL.